A single sample gave rise to the 15 T cell receptor beta chains below, sequenced in a study of T cell repertoires in cytomegalovirus infection. TCRdb reprocessed the reads with MiXCR, giving one entry per CDR3 protein. Among about 130,000 distinct CDR3 sequences listed, 7% to 10% were seen once. Sequenced sample: PBMCs. The receptors come from a human donor in good health (CMV status not recorded). Some clones in this sample may be carry-over from other donors' samples.

This clonotype was seen a handful of times. The chain has TRBV12-3 or TRBV12-4 and TRBJ2-2, with a possible D match to TRBD1 (5 bases). V dropped 4 bases and J dropped 4 bases, with 7 bases sitting between them. The CDR3 runs to 13 residues. This chain's CDR3 is CASSWGRTGELFF. The DNA for the CDR3 is TGTGCCAGCAGTTGGGGCCGCACCGGGGAGCTGTTTTTT.

The V call is TRBV10-3, the J call TRBJ1-1; 7 bases fit TRBD1. Germline trimming cut 10 bases from V and 1 base from J; bases unmatched to any gene: 6. Looked up from germline, CDR1 is ENHRY and CDR2 is SYGVKD. This CDR3 spans 13 amino acids. DNA for the CDR3: TGTGCCAGCCGACAGGGCCCGAACACTGAAGCTTTCTTT. The encoded protein is CASRQGPNTEAFF.

There are many counts of this clonotype. This CDR3 reads CASSPRDRENTEAFF. For the CDR3, the DNA is TGTGCCAGCAGCCCACGGGACAGGGAGAACACTGAAGCTTTCTTT. V is TRBV7-6 and J is TRBJ1-1; 9 bases fit TRBD1. The germline gives CDR1 SGHVS, CDR2 FNYEAQ. The CDR3 has 15 amino acids. The V segment lost 5 bases and the J segment 1 base; nucleotides outside the gene matches: 5.

This clonotype was detected many times. CDR3 bases: TGTGCCAGCGGACTAGCGCTTTACAATGAGCAGTTCTTC. Amino acids: CASGLALYNEQFF. The J gene is TRBJ2-1, the V gene TRBV6-1; 9 positions agree with TRBD2. CDR1 is MNHNS, CDR2 SASEGT, per germline. CDR3 size: 13 residues. V shed 8 bases, J shed 4 bases, and the junction held 3 bases outside the gene matches.

This clonotype was seen a few times. The chain links TRBV2 to TRBJ2-1, with 10 positions matching TRBD1. The CDR3 consists of 16 residues. J was trimmed by 5 bases and V by 6 bases; bases with no gene match: 10. Germline V lookup: CDR1 SNHLY, CDR2 FYNNEI. The chain's CDR3 is CASRAGTGVGNNEQFF. The CDR3 DNA reads as TGTGCCAGCAGGGCCGGGACAGGGGTGGGGAACAATGAGCAGTTCTTC.

This clonotype was counted many times. The J gene is TRBJ2-1, the V gene TRBV7-3, with D unresolved. The CDR3 consists of 16 residues. The V gene lost 2 bases and the J gene lost 0 bases, with 11 bases spanning the gap. The germline gives CDR1 SGHTA, CDR2 FQGTGA. CDR3 sequence reads: CASSLLGVSSYNEQFF. DNA of the CDR3: TGTGCCAGCAGCTTATTGGGCGTGAGCTCCTACAATGAGCAGTTCTTC.

This sequence joins TRBV5-4 and TRBJ2-7, with 9 positions matching TRBD1. J gave up 4 bases and V 0 bases, and 5 bases lay outside the gene matches. The CDR3 has 15 residues. The germline gives CDR1 SGHNT, CDR2 YYREEE (reference sequence). CDR3 region: CASSLGDREDYEQYF. Here the CDR3 DNA reads TGTGCCAGCAGCTTGGGGGACAGGGAGGATTACGAGCAGTACTTC.

V and J are TRBV2 and TRBJ2-3, with TRBD1 matching 7 bases. There are 14 residues in the CDR3. The germline V gene has CDR1 SNHLY and CDR2 FYNNEI. With 5 bases clipped from V and 1 base from J, the junction kept 3 bases outside the gene matches. The CDR3: CASSIGTGTDTQYF. The DNA for the CDR3 is TGTGCCAGCAGTATCGGGACAGGCACAGATACGCAGTATTTT.

This clonotype has a handful of counts. The chain joins TRBV20-1 to TRBJ1-1; D unresolved. CDR3 size: 10 residues. V lost 4 bases, J lost 3 bases, and 3 bases lay in between. Per germline, CDR1 DFQATT and CDR2 SNEGSKA (reference sequence). CDR3 coding DNA: TGCAGTGCTAAGGACACTGAAGCTTTCTTT. This codes for CSAKDTEAFF.

The V call is TRBV29-1, the J call TRBJ2-2; the D is unclear. The CDR3 consists of 13 residues. The germline V gene has CDR1 SQVTM and CDR2 ANQGSEA. V dropped 1 base and J dropped 1 base, with 4 bases sitting between them. CDR3 region: CSVEAGNTGELFF. The CDR3 nucleotides are TGCAGCGTTGAAGCGGGGAACACCGGGGAGCTGTTTTTT.

This clonotype was seen repeatedly, ten times or more. CDR3 residues: CASSSLTGYQETQYF. DNA of the CDR3: TGTGCCAGCAGCTCCCTGACAGGGTACCAAGAGACCCAGTACTTC. The chain links TRBV7-8 to TRBJ2-5; 7 nucleotides align to TRBD1. In germline, CDR1 is SGHVS, CDR2 FQNEAQ. V was clipped by 4 bases and J by 0 bases; unmatched bases: 5. This CDR3 is 15 amino acids long.

This clonotype was seen repeatedly, ten times or more. J is TRBJ2-1 and V is TRBV7-3; D possibly corresponds to TRBD2 (5 bases). Per germline, CDR1 SGHTA and CDR2 FQGTGA. The CDR3 runs 13 residues. Trimming shortened V by 4 bases and J by 8 bases, and 12 bases separated the two germline ends. Here the CDR3 reads CASSSTNLHEQFF. CDR3 bases: TGTGCCAGCAGCTCGACTAACCTCCATGAGCAGTTCTTC.

This clonotype has a handful of counts. The chain couples TRBV29-1 to TRBJ2-2; D possibly matches TRBD1 or TRBD2 (7 bases each). The germline V gene has CDR1 SQVTM and CDR2 ANQGSEA. Trimming took 5 bases from V and 1 from J, leaving 14 bases between them. CDR3 length: 15 amino acids. The CDR3 DNA sequence: TGCAGCGTTAAGGGGGCGGGGGTGAACACCGGGGAGCTGTTTTTT. Encoded protein: CSVKGAGVNTGELFF.

This clonotype was observed many times. The chain has TRBV28 and TRBJ2-7; 8 positions match TRBD2. With V trimmed by 3 bases and J by 4 bases, 11 bases remained unmatched. CDR3 length: 16 amino acids. Germline assignment: CDR1 MDHEN and CDR2 SYDVKM. The DNA for the CDR3 is TGTGCCAGCAGTTTTTTCCCGAGCGGGGGCCGATACGAGCAGTACTTC. It specifies CASSFFPSGGRYEQYF.

This clonotype was seen many times. The gene calls are TRBV15 and TRBJ2-3; D gene uncertain. V was trimmed by 5 bases and J by 3 bases, leaving 18 bases between them. The CDR3 spans 16 residues. Per the germline V gene, CDR1 is LNHNV and CDR2 is YYDKDF (reference sequence). The CDR3: CATSDFEVRPTDTQYF. As DNA, the CDR3 is TGTGCCACCAGCGACTTCGAGGTGAGGCCGACAGATACGCAGTATTTT.